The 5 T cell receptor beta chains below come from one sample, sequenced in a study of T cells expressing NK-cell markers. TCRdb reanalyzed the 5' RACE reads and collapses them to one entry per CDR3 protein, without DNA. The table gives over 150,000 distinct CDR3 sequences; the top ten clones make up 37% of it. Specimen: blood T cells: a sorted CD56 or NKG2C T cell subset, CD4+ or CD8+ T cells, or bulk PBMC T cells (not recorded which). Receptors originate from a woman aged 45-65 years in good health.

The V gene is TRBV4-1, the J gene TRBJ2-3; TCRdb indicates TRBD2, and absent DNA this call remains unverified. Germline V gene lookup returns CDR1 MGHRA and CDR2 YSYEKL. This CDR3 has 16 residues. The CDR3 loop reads CASSHRLAGDADTQYF.

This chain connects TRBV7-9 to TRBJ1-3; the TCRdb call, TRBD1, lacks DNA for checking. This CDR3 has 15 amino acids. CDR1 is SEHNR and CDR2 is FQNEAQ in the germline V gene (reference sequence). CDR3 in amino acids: CANQDSPGSGNTIYF. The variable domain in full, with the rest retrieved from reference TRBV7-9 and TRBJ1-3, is DTGVSQNPRHKITKRGQNVTFRCDPISEHNRLYWYRQTLGQGPEFLTYFQNEAQLEKSRLLSDRFSAERPKGSFSTLEIQRTEQGDSAMYLCANQDSPGSGNTIYFGEGSWLTVV.

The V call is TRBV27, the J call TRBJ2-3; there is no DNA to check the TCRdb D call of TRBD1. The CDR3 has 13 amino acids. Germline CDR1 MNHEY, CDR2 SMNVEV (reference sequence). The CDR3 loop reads CASSFTGADTQYF.

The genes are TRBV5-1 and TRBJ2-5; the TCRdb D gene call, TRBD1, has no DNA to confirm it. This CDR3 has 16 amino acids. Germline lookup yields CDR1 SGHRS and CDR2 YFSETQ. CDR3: CASSPLERGYQETQYF.

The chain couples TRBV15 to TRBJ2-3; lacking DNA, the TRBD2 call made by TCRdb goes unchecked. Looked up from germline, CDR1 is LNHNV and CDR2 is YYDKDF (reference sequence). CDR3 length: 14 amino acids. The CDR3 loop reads CATSRGGTVQPQYF.